One and the same sample provided the 19 T cell receptor beta chains below, sequenced in a study of T cell clonotyping in hematopoietic cell transplantation. Here immunoSEQ multiplex PCR was the method, and the copy in TCRdb shows in-frame clones only, minus some. The sample comprises 10,000 to 15,000 clones, under 95% of which are singletons, and 0.79% rests with the top ten. Material for sequencing was peripheral blood mononuclear cells. Receptors were obtained from a woman aged 45-65 years in good health. Some clones in this sample may be carry-over from other donors' samples.

The chain has TRBV6-5 and TRBJ2-2, with D perhaps matching TRBD1 (5 bases). The CDR3 has 13 residues. Germline V lookup: CDR1 MNHEY, CDR2 SVGAGI. V was cut by 0 bases and J by 8 bases, with 7 bases left in between. The CDR3 is CASSYSGVGELFF. In nucleotides, the CDR3 is TGTGCCAGCAGTTACTCAGGGGTTGGGGAGCTGTTTTTT.

This chain uses TRBV6-5 with TRBJ2-3; 13 nucleotides align to TRBD2. Trimming removed 6 bases from V and 8 bases from J; junction bases left unmatched: 2. Germline values: CDR1 MNHEY, CDR2 SVGAGI. CDR3 length equals 13 residues. The chain's CDR3 is CASRLAGGGTQYF. In DNA, the CDR3 is TGTGCCAGCAGACTAGCGGGGGGGGGTACGCAGTATTTT.

The chain couples TRBV11-2 to TRBJ1-3; D gene unclear. CDR1 and CDR2 from the germline V gene are SGHAT and FQNNGV. CDR3 size: 16 residues. V shed 0 bases and J shed 0 bases, with 9 bases lying between them. The CDR3 DNA reads TGTGCCAGCAGCTTAGAGCCCCTCCTCTCTGGAAACACCATATATTTT. It translates to CASSLEPLLSGNTIYF.

CDR3 residues: CASSPEDSYGYTF. For the CDR3, the DNA is TGCGCCAGCAGCCCGGAGGACAGCTATGGCTACACCTTC. The chain carries TRBV5-1 and TRBJ1-2; D might be TRBD1 (6 bases). The V end lost 4 bases, the J end lost 4 bases, and 11 bases lay between the germline ends. CDR1 and CDR2 (germline): SGHRS, YFSETQ. The CDR3 covers 13 residues.

The V gene is TRBV7-6, the J gene TRBJ1-4; D is unresolved. In germline, CDR1 is SGHVS, CDR2 FNYEAQ. The V and J ends lost 4 bases and 3 bases respectively, with 24 bases between them. This CDR3 comprises 19 residues. As DNA, the CDR3 is TGTGCCAGCAGCTCCCGACCGCTCGTCTCCGAGGCGGCTAATGAAAAACTGTTTTTT. Translated: CASSSRPLVSEAANEKLFF. Together with reference TRBV7-6 and TRBJ1-4, the CDR3 gives the full variable domain: GAGVSQSPRYKVTKRGQDVALRCDPISGHVSLYWYRQALGQGPEFLTYFNYEAQQDKSGLPNDRFSAERPEGSISTLTIQRTEQRDSAMYRCASSSRPLVSEAANEKLFFGSGTQLSVL.

The rearrangement joins TRBV19 to TRBJ2-3, with 11 bases fitting TRBD1. The length of the CDR3 is 19 residues. CDR1 LNHDA and CDR2 SQIVND come from the germline V gene (reference sequence). The V segment lost 6 bases and the J segment 5 bases; nucleotides outside the gene matches: 19. CDR3 nucleotide sequence: TGTGCCAGTAGAAGATCGCCCCGGACAGGGGGCGATAGTAGAGATACGCAGTATTTT. It specifies CASRRSPRTGGDSRDTQYF.

The rearrangement uses TRBV9 and TRBJ1-1; 8 nucleotides match TRBD1. V lost 0 bases and J lost 4; bases outside the gene matches: 2. The CDR3 length is 14 residues. Germline V lookup: CDR1 SGDLS, CDR2 YYNGEE. CDR3 DNA sequence: TGTGCCAGCAGCGTAGGGACAGGGCTCACTGAAGCTTTCTTT. It yields the protein CASSVGTGLTEAFF.

This chain uses TRBV18 with TRBJ1-1; TRBD1 agrees at 9 bases. With V trimmed by 3 bases and J by 1 base, 3 bases remained unmatched. The CDR3 runs 15 residues. Germline V gene sequence: CDR1 KGHSH, CDR2 LQKENI. The CDR3 protein is CASSPTGQGNTEAFF. In DNA form, the CDR3 reads TGTGCCAGCTCACCGACGGGACAGGGGAACACTGAAGCTTTCTTT.

The genes are TRBV28 and TRBJ1-5, with D hard to call. V was trimmed by 2 bases and J by 5 bases, leaving 4 bases between them. This CDR3 contains 12 residues. CDR1 is MDHEN, CDR2 SYDVKM, per germline. CDR3 sequence reads: CASSLRYQPQHF. As DNA, the CDR3 is TGTGCCAGCAGTTTAAGATATCAGCCCCAGCATTTT.

The chain carries TRBV7-2 and TRBJ2-1, with TRBD2 matching 13 bases. Trimming took 5 bases from V and 15 from J; bases not matched to a gene: 10. CDR1 and CDR2 (germline): SGHTA, FQGNSA. The CDR3 is 14 residues long. The CDR3 sequence is CASSTTGTSGVRFF. The CDR3 region has the DNA TGTGCCAGCAGCACAACCGGGACTAGCGGGGTTCGGTTCTTC. Complete variable domain (other parts from reference TRBV7-2 and TRBJ2-1): GAGVSQSPSNKVTEKGKDVELRCDPISGHTALYWYRQSLGQGLEFLIYFQGNSAPDKSGLPSDRFSAERTGGSVSTLTIQRTQQEDSAVYLCASSTTGTSGVRFFGPGTRLTVL.

This clone was recorded only once. The genes are TRBV6-5 and TRBJ1-1; TRBD1 matches at 7 bases. V lost 2 bases to trimming and J lost 6 bases; unmatched junction nucleotides: 9. CDR3 size: 15 residues. Germline V gene sequence: CDR1 MNHEY, CDR2 SVGAGI. CDR3 amino acids: CASSYRAGGFAEAFF. In DNA form, the CDR3 reads TGTGCCAGCAGTTACAGAGCAGGGGGATTTGCTGAAGCTTTCTTT.

The chain is built from TRBV6-5 and TRBJ2-3; D could derive from TRBD1 or TRBD2 (5 bases each). V gave up 6 bases and J gave up 1 base, with 14 bases separating them. Germline CDR1 is MNHEY and CDR2 is SVGAGI. CDR3 length: 15 amino acids. CDR3 amino acids: CASRPFVGGTDTQYF. CDR3 nucleotide sequence: TGTGCCAGCAGGCCCTTCGTGGGGGGCACAGATACGCAGTATTTT.

This clone appeared once. The chain links TRBV11-2 to TRBJ2-2; D gene ambiguous. There are 17 residues in the CDR3. Trimming stripped 0 bases from V and 0 bases from J, with 11 bases between. Germline loops: CDR1 SGHAT, CDR2 FQNNGV. In DNA, the CDR3 is TGTGCCAGCAGCTTAGATCGCGATAACGCGAACACCGGGGAGCTGTTTTTT. Its translation: CASSLDRDNANTGELFF.

This chain joins TRBV5-5 and TRBJ2-5; D is perhaps TRBD1 (5 bases). Germline loops: CDR1 SGHKS, CDR2 YYEKEE (reference sequence). This CDR3 is 14 amino acids long. Trimming left V 1 base short and J 4 bases short, with 11 bases between. CDR3 nucleotide sequence: TGTGCCAGCAGCTTGATGGCAGGGTCAGAGACCCAGTACTTC. As protein: CASSLMAGSETQYF.

V and J are TRBV6-1 and TRBJ1-5; weak D call: TRBD1 (5 bases). Germline CDR1 MNHNS, CDR2 SASEGT. The CDR3 sequence is 15 residues long. V dropped 2 bases and J dropped 4 bases, with 12 bases sitting between them. The chain's CDR3 is CASSESGNWNQPQHF. The CDR3 region has the DNA TGTGCCAGCAGTGAATCAGGGAATTGGAATCAGCCCCAGCATTTT.

The CDR3 nucleotides are TGTGCCAGCAGCGTAGGAAGACCGGGACAGGGCGAGAACACCGGGGAGCTGTTTTTT. This gives the protein CASSVGRPGQGENTGELFF. This rearrangement joins TRBV9 to TRBJ2-2; TRBD1 matches at 9 bases. Germline CDR1 SGDLS, CDR2 YYNGEE. There are 19 residues in the CDR3. The ends lost 0 bases at V and 1 base at J; junction bases unmatched: 10.

The chain links TRBV4-3 to TRBJ1-5; 9 nucleotides agree with TRBD1. From germline, CDR1 is LGHNA and CDR2 YSLEER. This CDR3 has 16 residues. The V gene end was trimmed by 0 bases and the J gene end by 7 bases; junction bases not matched to a gene: 7. The CDR3 here is CASSQDSGTGFQPQHF. In DNA, the CDR3 is TGCGCCAGCAGCCAAGATAGCGGGACAGGGTTCCAGCCCCAGCATTTT.

The rearrangement uses TRBV19 and TRBJ1-4, with a tentative D call TRBD1 (5 bases). The CDR3 sequence is 16 residues long. V gave up 7 bases and J gave up 0 bases, with 15 bases separating them. Germline V gene lookup returns CDR1 LNHDA and CDR2 SQIVND (reference sequence). This chain's CDR3 is CASISSGAATNEKLFF. CDR3 nucleotide sequence: TGTGCCAGTATAAGCAGTGGGGCCGCAACTAATGAAAAACTGTTTTTT.

The chain carries TRBV27 and TRBJ2-7, with D maybe TRBD2 (6 bases). Trimming shortened V by 2 bases and J by 0 bases, and 11 bases separated the two germline ends. CDR3 length: 15 residues. Germline V gives CDR1 MNHEY, CDR2 SMNVEV (reference sequence). CDR3 protein: CASSLGGSLSYEQYF. DNA of the CDR3: TGTGCCAGCAGTTTAGGGGGGTCACTCTCCTACGAGCAGTACTTC.